The T cell receptor beta chain described here comes from a study of sequential checkpoint blockade in melanoma. Overall study context: Maintenance nivolumab came after either treatment sequence.

CDR3 length equals 14 residues. Germline lookup yields CDR1 MNHEY and CDR2 SVGAGI. V was pared by 6 bases and J by 6 bases, with 18 bases between. Profiling relied on immunoSEQ multiplex PCR, and the TCRdb table lists in-frame clones only, not all of them. The data hold fewer than 25,000 clones, with around 80% observed a single time. Treatment noted: randomized to nivolumab then ipilimumab (arm A) or the reverse (arm B). None of the patients previously received DNA-damaging chemotherapy. The specimen comprised CD8+ T cells sorted from blood (inferred from file names), sampled from a patient given nivolumab and ipilimumab in sequence. This chain joins TRBV6-5 and TRBJ2-7; weak D call: TRBD2 (7 bases). This TCR was sampled from a human donor with melanoma. The chain's CDR3 is CASSQIRGGGEQYF. CDR3 sequence (DNA): TGTGCCAGCAGCCAGATCCGAGGGGGGGGCGAGCAGTACTTC.